Listed here are 3 T cell receptor beta chains from one sample, sequenced in a study of T cell responses to AZD1222 COVID-19 vaccine. TCRdb keeps only in-frame clones here, not all; method: immunoSEQ multiplex PCR. The repertoire holds fewer than 50,000 clones, with about 90% as singletons. Material: peripheral blood, obtained 28 days after the second AZD1222 dose. These receptor sequences come from an adult who received the AZD1222 COVID-19 vaccine.

The rearrangement joins TRBV3-1 (or the pseudogene TRBV3-2) to TRBJ1-2; the D is unclear. V was trimmed by 1 base and J by 1 base, leaving 10 bases between them. The CDR3 covers 15 residues. Germline-derived CDR1 and CDR2 are LGHDT and YNNKEL (reference sequence). The CDR3 nucleotides are TGTGCCAGCAGCCAAGGTCACCCCAATAACTATGGCTACACCTTC. Translated, it gives CASSQGHPNNYGYTF.

J is TRBJ2-7 and V is TRBV27; D uncertain. From germline, CDR1 is MNHEY and CDR2 SMNVEV (reference sequence). There are 12 residues in the CDR3. The V end was cut by 3 bases, the J end by 6 bases, with 9 bases between. As DNA, the CDR3 is TGTGCCAGCAGTTTTTCTGAAGGCGAGCAGTACTTC. Translation: CASSFSEGEQYF.

The rearrangement uses TRBV9 and TRBJ1-5; 8 bases are shared with TRBD1. Germline trimming cut 3 bases from V and 3 bases from J; bases unmatched to any gene: 2. In germline, CDR1 is SGDLS, CDR2 YYNGEE. The CDR3 extends over 14 amino acids. The CDR3 coding sequence is TGTGCCAGCAGCGAGGGACAGGCCAATCAGCCCCAGCATTTT. This translates into CASSEGQANQPQHF.